The TCR beta chain under discussion was sequenced for a study of vaccination effects on CD4 cells after COVID-19. The overall study: Samples gathered post-vaccine arrived a median of 72 days past the second dose. General study results and limits: Among infection- and vaccine-induced clones, marked clonal contraction occurred late after vaccination.

This clone has a single count. Its antigen is currently unknown. ViraFEST assay sequencing came after antigen-specific CD4+ T cells were expanded with viral peptide pools. Once cultured for roughly ten days, the cells underwent separation to obtain CD4+ T cells. Each participant was given two doses of one vaccine (BNT162b2 or mRNA-1273). Cultures had half their medium replaced with IL-2 medium on days 3 and 7. V lost 1 base and J lost 0, with 10 bases in between. CDR1 is SGHTS, CDR2 YDEGEE, per germline. CDR3 length: 15 residues. Assay used: immunoSEQ multiplex PCR; TCRdb lists only in-frame clones, some missing. This sample yields some 30,000 clones, of which around 82% are seen a single time; around 1.4% belongs to the top ten.

The receptor was derived from a human donor who received a COVID-19 vaccine. Some clones in this sample may be carry-over from other donors' samples. The chain uses TRBV5-8 and TRBJ1-2; D unresolved. Sequencing was performed on CD4+ T cells from PBMCs cultured with HCoV-NL63 spike peptides, taken after COVID-19 vaccination. CDR3: CASSLSGVANYGYTF. In nucleotides, the CDR3 is TGTGCCAGCAGCTTGTCGGGAGTAGCTAACTATGGCTACACCTTC.